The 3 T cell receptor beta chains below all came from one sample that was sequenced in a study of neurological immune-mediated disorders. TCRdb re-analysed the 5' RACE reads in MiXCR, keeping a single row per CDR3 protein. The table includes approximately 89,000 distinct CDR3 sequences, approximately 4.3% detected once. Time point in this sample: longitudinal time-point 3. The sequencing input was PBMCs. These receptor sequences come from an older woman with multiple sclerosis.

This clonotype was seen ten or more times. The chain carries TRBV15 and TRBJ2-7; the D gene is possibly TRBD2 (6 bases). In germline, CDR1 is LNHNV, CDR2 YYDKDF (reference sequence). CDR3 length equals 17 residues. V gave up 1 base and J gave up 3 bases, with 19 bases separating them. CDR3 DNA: TGTGCCACCAGCAGAGTCGGGGAGGCCCGGGGCCACTACGAGCAGTACTTC. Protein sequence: CATSRVGEARGHYEQYF.

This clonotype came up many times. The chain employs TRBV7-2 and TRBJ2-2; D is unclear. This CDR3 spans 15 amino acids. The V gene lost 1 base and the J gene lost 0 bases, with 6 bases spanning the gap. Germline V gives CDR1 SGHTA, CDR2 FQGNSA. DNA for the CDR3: TGTGCCAGCAGCTTAGAGGAAACGAACACCGGGGAGCTGTTTTTT. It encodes CASSLEETNTGELFF.

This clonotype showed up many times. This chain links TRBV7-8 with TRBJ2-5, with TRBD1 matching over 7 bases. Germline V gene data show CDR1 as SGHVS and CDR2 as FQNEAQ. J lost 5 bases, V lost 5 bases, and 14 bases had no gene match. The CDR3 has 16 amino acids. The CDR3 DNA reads TGTGCCAGCAGCCTCAGGGGGACACGACGTCGGGAGACCCAGTACTTC. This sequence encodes CASSLRGTRRRETQYF. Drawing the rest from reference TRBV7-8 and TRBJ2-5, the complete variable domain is GAGVSQSPRYKVAKRGQDVALRCDPISGHVSLFWYQQALGQGPEFLTYFQNEAQLDKSGLPSDRFFAERPEGSVSTLKIQRTQQEDSAVYLCASSLRGTRRRETQYFGPGTRLLVL.